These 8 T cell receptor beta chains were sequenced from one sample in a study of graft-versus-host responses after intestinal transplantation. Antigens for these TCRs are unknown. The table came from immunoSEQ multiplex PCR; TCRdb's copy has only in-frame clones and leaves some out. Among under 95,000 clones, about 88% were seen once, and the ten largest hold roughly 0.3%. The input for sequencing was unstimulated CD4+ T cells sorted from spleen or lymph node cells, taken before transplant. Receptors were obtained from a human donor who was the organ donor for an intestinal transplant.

CDR3 residues: CASSLVGAADTQYF. CDR3 nucleotide sequence: TGTGCCAGCAGCTTAGTAGGGGCTGCAGATACGCAGTATTTT. V usage is TRBV7-2 and J usage is TRBJ2-3; TRBD1 might be the D (5 bases). The CDR3 totals 14 residues. Germline-derived CDR1 and CDR2 are SGHTA and FQGNSA. The germline V and J ends were trimmed by 1 base and 4 bases, with 9 bases remaining between them.

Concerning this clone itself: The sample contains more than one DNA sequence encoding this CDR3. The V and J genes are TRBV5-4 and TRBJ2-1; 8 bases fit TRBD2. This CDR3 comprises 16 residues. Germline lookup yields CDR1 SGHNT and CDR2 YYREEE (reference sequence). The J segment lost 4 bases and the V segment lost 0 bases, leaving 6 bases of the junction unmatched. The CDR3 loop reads CASSLGGGGKYNEQFF. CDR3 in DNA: TGTGCCAGCAGCTTGGGTGGCGGGGGGAAATACAATGAGCAGTTCTTC.

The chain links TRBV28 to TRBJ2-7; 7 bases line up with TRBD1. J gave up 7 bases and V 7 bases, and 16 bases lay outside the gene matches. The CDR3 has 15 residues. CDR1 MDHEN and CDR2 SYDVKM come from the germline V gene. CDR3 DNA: TGTGCCAGCATGCCCAGACAGGGCGCCCTAGGGGAGCAGTACTTC. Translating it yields CASMPRQGALGEQYF.

CDR3 DNA sequence: TGTGCCAGCAGTCACCACAGGGGAGTAAACACCATATATTTT. Its translation is CASSHHRGVNTIYF. The chain is built from TRBV6-5 and TRBJ1-3; 7 nucleotides align to TRBD1. This CDR3 is 14 amino acids long. J gave up 6 bases and V 5 bases, and 7 bases lay outside the gene matches. Germline V gene lookup returns CDR1 MNHEY and CDR2 SVGAGI.

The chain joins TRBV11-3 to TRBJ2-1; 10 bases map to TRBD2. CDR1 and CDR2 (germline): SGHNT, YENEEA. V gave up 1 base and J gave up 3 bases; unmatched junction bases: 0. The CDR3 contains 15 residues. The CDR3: CASSLGLAGYNEQFF. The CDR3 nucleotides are TGTGCCAGCAGCTTAGGACTAGCGGGCTACAATGAGCAGTTCTTC.

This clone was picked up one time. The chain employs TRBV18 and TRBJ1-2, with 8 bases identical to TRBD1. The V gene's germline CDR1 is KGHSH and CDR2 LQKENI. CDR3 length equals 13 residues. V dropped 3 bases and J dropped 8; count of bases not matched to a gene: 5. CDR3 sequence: CASSPDRGTGYTF. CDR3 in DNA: TGTGCCAGCTCACCCGACAGGGGCACCGGCTACACCTTC. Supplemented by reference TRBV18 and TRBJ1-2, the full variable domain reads NAGVMQNPRHLVRRRGQEARLRCSPMKGHSHVYWYRQLPEEGLKFMVYLQKENIIDESGMPKERFSAEFPKEGPSILRIQQVVRGDSAAYFCASSPDRGTGYTFGSGTRLTVV.

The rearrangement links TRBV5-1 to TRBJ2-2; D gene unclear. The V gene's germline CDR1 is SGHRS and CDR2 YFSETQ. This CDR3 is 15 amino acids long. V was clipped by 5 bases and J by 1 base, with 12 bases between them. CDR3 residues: CASSQWLGNTGELFF. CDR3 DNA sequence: TGCGCCAGCAGTCAATGGCTAGGGAACACCGGGGAGCTGTTTTTT.

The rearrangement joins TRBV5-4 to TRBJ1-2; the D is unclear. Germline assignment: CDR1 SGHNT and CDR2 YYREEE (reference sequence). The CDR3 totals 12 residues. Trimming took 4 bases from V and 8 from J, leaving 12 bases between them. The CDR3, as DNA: TGTGCCAGCAGCCCAGCTATGCGGGGCTACACCTTC. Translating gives CASSPAMRGYTF.